The 4 T cell receptor beta chains listed next were all sequenced from one sample in a study of blood T cell repertoires in COVID-19. This table comes from immunoSEQ multiplex PCR, and its TCRdb copy is limited to in-frame clones, with some not included. The sample contains under 200,000 clones, under 90% of which appear only once. Sequencing was done on a sample of PBMCs or T cells enriched from blood (not recorded which). Receptor source: a man aged 55 to 70 who had recovered from COVID-19.

V gene TRBV5-4 combines with J gene TRBJ2-4; TRBD2 matches 10 bases. J gave up 0 bases and V 5 bases, and 17 bases lay outside the gene matches. Germline CDR1 reads SGHNT; CDR2 reads YYREEE (reference sequence). The CDR3 extends over 20 amino acids. For the CDR3, the DNA is TGTGCCAGCAGTACGAAATACCTAGCGGGAGATACATTAGCCAAAAACATTCAGTACTTC. This encodes CASSTKYLAGDTLAKNIQYF.

This clone occurred once. The rearrangement links TRBV5-1 to TRBJ2-2; D perhaps matches TRBD1 (6 bases). Germline CDR1 and CDR2: SGHRS and YFSETQ. CDR3 length: 14 residues. Trimming removed 4 bases from V and 1 base from J, with 8 bases in between. The CDR3 reads CASSPGQNTGELFF. In nucleotides, the CDR3 is TGCGCCAGCAGCCCGGGACAGAACACCGGGGAGCTGTTTTTT.

This chain joins TRBV4-1 and TRBJ2-7; no clear D. The CDR3 contains 14 residues. Germline-derived CDR1 and CDR2 are MGHRA and YSYEKL. V was cut by 1 base and J by 0 bases, with 7 bases left in between. In DNA form, the CDR3 reads TGCGCCAGCAGCCAAGCCAGTTCCTCCTACGAGCAGTACTTC. The encoded protein is CASSQASSSYEQYF.

This rearrangement joins TRBV5-1 to TRBJ1-1, with no clear D. From germline, CDR1 is SGHRS and CDR2 YFSETQ. Trimming cost V 0 bases and J 0 bases, with 6 bases left between them. The CDR3 is 14 amino acids. The CDR3 spells CASSLGGLNTEAFF. CDR3 nucleotides: TGCGCCAGCAGCTTGGGAGGCCTGAACACTGAAGCTTTCTTT.